The 32 T cell receptor beta chains below come from one sample, sequenced in a study of T-cell reconstitution after alpha-beta-depleted transplantation in children. The library targeted TCRbeta and was prepared with unique molecular identifiers. TCRdb fed the PCR reads into MiXCR, producing one record per CDR3 protein. This table has 450,000 to 600,000 distinct CDR3 sequences, approximately 32% appearing once. The sample in question was PBMCs from the stem cell graft donor, obtained from the stem cell graft. These receptors were collected from a human donor who donated a stem cell graft to a child with aplastic anemia.

The gene calls are TRBV14 and TRBJ2-1; tentative D call: TRBD2 (5 bases). Germline V gives CDR1 SGHDN, CDR2 FVKESK. The germline V and J ends were trimmed by 3 bases and 6 bases, with 15 bases remaining between them. The CDR3 is 15 amino acids. In DNA, the CDR3 is TGTGCCAGCAGCCACCTGGACTCGGACGGCAATGAGCAGTTCTTC. Amino acids: CASSHLDSDGNEQFF.

The rearrangement links TRBV9 to TRBJ2-1; maybe TRBD1 (6 bases). Germline loops: CDR1 SGDLS, CDR2 YYNGEE. CDR3 size: 16 residues. The V end was cut by 4 bases, the J end by 5 bases, with 19 bases between. CDR3 nucleotides: TGTGCCAGCAGCCCTCGACAGGTGAACGTTAACAATGAGCAGTTCTTC. Residues: CASSPRQVNVNNEQFF.

This clonotype was detected a few times. This chain connects TRBV6-2 or TRBV6-3 to TRBJ2-1; D tentatively reads TRBD1 or TRBD2 (5 bases each). V gave up 6 bases and J gave up 10 bases, with 16 bases separating them. This CDR3 is built from 13 residues. Germline assignment: CDR1 MNHEY and CDR2 SVGEGT. The CDR3 protein is CASSPGWGSEQFF. In DNA form, the CDR3 reads TGTGCCAGCAGCCCGGGATGGGGCAGCGAGCAGTTCTTC.

This clonotype was seen a handful of times. This chain uses TRBV20-1 with TRBJ2-7; 10 bases are shared with TRBD2. J gave up 3 bases and V 4 bases, and 6 bases lay outside the gene matches. This CDR3 is 14 amino acids long. Germline V lookup: CDR1 DFQATT, CDR2 SNEGSKA (reference sequence). The CDR3 nucleotides read TGCAGTGCTATTCTAGCGGGAGTATTCTACGAGCAGTACTTC. This encodes CSAILAGVFYEQYF.

This clonotype was seen a single time. The rearrangement joins TRBV7-9 to TRBJ2-7; 7 nucleotides match TRBD1. The germline gives CDR1 SEHNR, CDR2 FQNEAQ (reference sequence). This CDR3 contains 12 residues. Unmatched junction bases numbered 3, after V lost 8 bases and J lost 2 bases. CDR3 residues: CASRDSTYEQYF. The CDR3 DNA reads as TGTGCCAGCCGGGACAGCACCTACGAGCAGTACTTC. Drawing the rest from reference TRBV7-9 and TRBJ2-7, the complete variable domain is DTGVSQNPRHKITKRGQNVTFRCDPISEHNRLYWYRQTLGQGPEFLTYFQNEAQLEKSRLLSDRFSAERPKGSFSTLEIQRTEQGDSAMYLCASRDSTYEQYFGPGTRLTVT.

The chain links TRBV19 to TRBJ1-1; D possibly corresponds to TRBD1 (6 bases). CDR3 length: 16 residues. Germline V gives CDR1 LNHDA, CDR2 SQIVND (reference sequence). Trimming left V 3 bases short and J 0 bases short, with 14 bases between. The CDR3 region is CASSIIQGTLNTEAFF. The DNA for the CDR3 is TGTGCCAGTAGTATCATCCAGGGGACTCTGAACACTGAAGCTTTCTTT.

A few counts support this clonotype. V gene TRBV20-1 combines with J gene TRBJ1-1, with D unresolved. The CDR3 has 16 residues. The germline gives CDR1 DFQATT, CDR2 SNEGSKA (reference sequence). V lost 0 bases and J 1 base, leaving 15 bases between the germline ends. CDR3 in DNA: TGCAGTGCTAGAGATTCTAGGGCAGGATGGAACACTGAAGCTTTCTTT. This gives the protein CSARDSRAGWNTEAFF.

V gene TRBV20-1 combines with J gene TRBJ2-3; 7 nucleotides line up with TRBD2. V dropped 3 bases and J dropped 3; count of bases not matched to a gene: 12. The CDR3 is 16 residues long. Germline V gene data show CDR1 as DFQATT and CDR2 as SNEGSKA (reference sequence). This CDR3 is CSASGQSAGVTDTQYF. CDR3 DNA sequence: TGCAGTGCTAGTGGTCAAAGTGCGGGAGTAACAGATACGCAGTATTTT.

The gene calls are TRBV15 and TRBJ1-2, with 7 positions matching TRBD1. The CDR3 spans 15 residues. Trimming took 4 bases from V and 4 from J; bases not matched to a gene: 9. Per the germline V gene, CDR1 is LNHNV and CDR2 is YYDKDF (reference sequence). The CDR3, as DNA: TGTGCCACCAGCATGGGGACAGCAATGAGCTATGGCTACACCTTC. Translating it yields CATSMGTAMSYGYTF.

This clonotype was seen only a few times. The chain links TRBV20-1 to TRBJ1-2, with D perhaps TRBD1 (6 bases). Germline loops: CDR1 DFQATT, CDR2 SNEGSKA (reference sequence). V gave up 5 bases and J gave up 4 bases, with 23 bases separating them. The CDR3 is made up of 16 amino acids. The CDR3 sequence is CSASPGHLGRLYGYTF. The DNA for the CDR3 is TGCAGTGCTTCCCCGGGACACTTGGGTAGGCTCTATGGCTACACCTTC.

This chain joins TRBV24-1 and TRBJ1-1; 9 bases are shared with TRBD1. V lost 4 bases and J lost 7; bases outside the gene matches: 15. CDR1 is KGHDR and CDR2 is SFDVKD in the germline V gene. The CDR3 runs 17 residues. DNA for the CDR3: TGTGCCACCAGTGAAAACAGGGGGCGGGGGGTTTCTGGTGAAGCTTTCTTT. As protein: CATSENRGRGVSGEAFF.

This clonotype has only a few counts. The rearrangement joins TRBV10-3 to TRBJ2-1; 11 positions agree with TRBD2. This CDR3 contains 14 residues. Germline values: CDR1 ENHRY, CDR2 SYGVKD. Trimming at V came to 10 bases and at J to 7 bases, leaving 9 bases not matched to a gene. This CDR3 reads CATRWTSGRNEQFF. CDR3 in DNA: TGTGCCACCCGCTGGACTAGCGGGCGTAATGAGCAGTTCTTC.

This clonotype has more than one count but fewer than ten. The V and J genes are TRBV6-2 or TRBV6-3 and TRBJ2-1; 10 nucleotides align to TRBD2. The V gene's germline CDR1 is MNHEY and CDR2 SVGEGT. V lost 0 bases to trimming and J lost 0 bases; unmatched junction nucleotides: 8. The CDR3 loop spans 19 amino acids. The CDR3 loop is CASSYSPSGSPSSYNEQFF. The CDR3 DNA is TGTGCCAGCAGTTACTCACCTAGCGGGAGCCCGAGCTCCTACAATGAGCAGTTCTTC.

The chain couples TRBV19 to TRBJ1-1; D unclear. CDR3 length: 15 residues. Per the germline V gene, CDR1 is LNHDA and CDR2 is SQIVND (reference sequence). The V and J ends lost 5 bases and 1 base respectively, with 14 bases between them. The CDR3 region is CASSSTVTSNTEAFF. CDR3 DNA: TGTGCCAGTAGTTCTACAGTGACGTCGAACACTGAAGCTTTCTTT.

This clonotype was counted a few times. This rearrangement joins TRBV14 to TRBJ2-7; 11 positions agree with TRBD2. V dropped 4 bases and J dropped 7; count of bases not matched to a gene: 9. Germline V gene lookup returns CDR1 SGHDN and CDR2 FVKESK. The CDR3 covers 15 residues. CDR3 coding DNA: TGTGCCAGCAGCCTACTAGCGGGAGTACCTTGGGAGCAGTACTTC. Translating it yields CASSLLAGVPWEQYF.

This clonotype occurred a few times. The chain joins TRBV7-2 to TRBJ2-4, with TRBD2 matching 8 bases. V lost 1 base and J lost 7; bases outside the gene matches: 3. Germline CDR1 and CDR2: SGHTA and FQGNSA. The CDR3 contains 14 residues. The CDR3: CASSLVREGNIQYF. CDR3 DNA: TGTGCCAGCAGCTTAGTTCGGGAGGGGAACATTCAGTACTTC. The full variable domain, with the rest looked up from reference TRBV7-2 and TRBJ2-4, is GAGVSQSPSNKVTEKGKDVELRCDPISGHTALYWYRQSLGQGLEFLIYFQGNSAPDKSGLPSDRFSAERTGGSVSTLTIQRTQQEDSAVYLCASSLVREGNIQYFGAGTRLSVL.

This sequence joins TRBV4-3 and TRBJ2-7; no firm D call. Trimming removed 1 base at V and 1 base at J, with 8 bases between. The CDR3 loop spans 14 amino acids. Germline CDR1 is LGHNA and CDR2 is YSLEER. CDR3 sequence (DNA): TGCGCCAGCAGCCAAGGAGGAGAGTCCTACGAGCAGTACTTC. It is translated as CASSQGGESYEQYF.

This rearrangement joins TRBV15 to TRBJ2-3, with 9 bases that match TRBD2. CDR1 is LNHNV, CDR2 YYDKDF, per germline (reference sequence). The V and J ends lost 4 bases and 4 bases, in that order; junction bases with no gene match: 6. The CDR3 contains 15 residues. For the CDR3, the DNA is TGTGCCACCAGCAAAGGTAGCGGGAGTGCAGATACGCAGTATTTT. Amino acids: CATSKGSGSADTQYF.

This clonotype was observed a few times. This sequence joins TRBV4-3 and TRBJ2-7; no reliable D call. Germline V CDR1 and CDR2: LGHNA, YSLEER. This CDR3 has 15 amino acids. Trimming shortened V by 0 bases and J by 4 bases, and 13 bases separated the two germline ends. The DNA of the CDR3 is TGCGCCAGCAGCCAAGAAAGGGTGGCTTTATACGAGCAGTACTTC. Translated: CASSQERVALYEQYF.

This clonotype was picked up a small number of times. This chain connects TRBV7-2 to TRBJ2-1; D is uncertain. The CDR3 totals 12 residues. Germline V gives CDR1 SGHTA, CDR2 FQGNSA. V shed 5 bases and J shed 10 bases, with 12 bases lying between them. For the CDR3, the DNA is TGTGCCAGCAGCCCTCCGGCACTGGAGCAGTTCTTC. Its translation: CASSPPALEQFF.

V and J are TRBV28 and TRBJ1-3, with D possibly being TRBD1 (5 bases). CDR3 length: 14 amino acids. From germline, CDR1 is MDHEN and CDR2 SYDVKM. The V and J ends lost 5 bases and 1 base respectively, with 9 bases between them. This CDR3 is CASSTRGSGNTIYF. CDR3 bases: TGTGCCAGCAGTACAAGGGGATCTGGAAACACCATATATTTT.

The J gene is TRBJ2-3, the V gene TRBV29-1; 10 positions agree with TRBD1. V gave up 4 bases and J gave up 2 bases; unmatched junction bases: 9. CDR1 is SQVTM and CDR2 is ANQGSEA in the germline V gene. This CDR3 region has 16 residues. The CDR3 region is CSVGGVDRGYTDTQYF. DNA of the CDR3: TGCAGCGTTGGTGGGGTGGACAGGGGGTACACAGATACGCAGTATTTT.

This rearrangement joins TRBV28 to TRBJ2-5; TRBD2 agrees at 11 bases. Germline trimming cut 7 bases from V and 1 base from J; bases unmatched to any gene: 2. The CDR3 covers 14 residues. The V gene's germline CDR1 is MDHEN and CDR2 SYDVKM. The CDR3 sequence: CASTGLAVQETQYF. As DNA, the CDR3 is TGTGCCAGCACGGGACTAGCGGTCCAAGAGACCCAGTACTTC.

This clonotype was detected a few times. V and J are TRBV6-5 and TRBJ2-1; 14 positions agree with TRBD2. J lost 9 bases, V lost 6 bases, and 7 bases had no gene match. Germline CDR1 reads MNHEY; CDR2 reads SVGAGI. The CDR3 loop spans 15 amino acids. The CDR3 region has the DNA TGTGCCAGCAGGGCGACTAGCGGGAGGGAGTTTGAGCAGTTCTTC. It codes for CASRATSGREFEQFF.

The table lists this clonotype with a few counts. The CDR3 loop is CAWSVGGFRTEAFF. CDR3 DNA: TGTGCCTGGAGTGTAGGTGGATTTAGGACTGAAGCTTTCTTT. The V gene is TRBV30, the J gene TRBJ1-1; D unresolved. V lost 0 bases, J lost 5 bases, and 13 bases lay in between. Per germline, CDR1 GTSNPN and CDR2 SVGIG (reference sequence). The CDR3 sequence is 14 residues long. Using reference TRBV30 and TRBJ1-1 for the parts outside the CDR3, the full variable domain is SQTIHQWPATLVQPVGSPLSLECTVEGTSNPNLYWYRQAAGRGLQLLFYSVGIGQISSEVPQNLSASRPQDRQFILSSKKLLLSDSGFYLCAWSVGGFRTEAFFGQGTRLTVV.

This clonotype turned up a few times. V gene TRBV5-1 combines with J gene TRBJ2-2; TRBD2 matches at 7 bases. The CDR3 runs to 18 residues. V trimming: 3 bases; J trimming: 6 bases; junction bases outside the gene matches: 17. CDR1 is SGHRS and CDR2 is YFSETQ in the germline V gene. The CDR3: CASSSGTGLYPGAGELFF. DNA of the CDR3: TGCGCCAGCAGCTCCGGAACGGGACTATACCCAGGAGCCGGGGAGCTGTTTTTT.

CDR3 region: CATSDPDRVQETQYF. Here the CDR3 DNA reads TGTGCCACCAGTGACCCGGACAGGGTTCAAGAGACCCAGTACTTC. The V call is TRBV24-1, the J call TRBJ2-5; 8 nucleotides line up with TRBD1. The CDR3 spans 15 residues. Germline V CDR1 and CDR2: KGHDR, SFDVKD. J gave up 2 bases and V 4 bases, and 5 bases lay outside the gene matches.

This clonotype came up a few times. This chain uses TRBV5-1 with TRBJ1-1; no clear D. The length of the CDR3 is 13 residues. The V gene lost 6 bases and the J gene lost 3 bases, with 12 bases spanning the gap. Germline assignment: CDR1 SGHRS and CDR2 YFSETQ. DNA for the CDR3: TGCGCCAGCACTTTTGGATATGACACTGAAGCTTTCTTT. Translated, it gives CASTFGYDTEAFF.

The CDR3 region is CASSQDGTSYEQYF. Written as DNA, the CDR3 is TGCGCCAGCAGCCAAGATGGGACCTCCTACGAGCAGTACTTC. V is TRBV4-3 and J is TRBJ2-7, with D perhaps given as TRBD1 or TRBD2 (5 bases each). With 0 bases removed from V and 0 bases from J, the gap between germline ends came to 6 bases. CDR1 is LGHNA and CDR2 is YSLEER in the germline V gene. The CDR3 length is 14 residues.

V is TRBV7-2 and J is TRBJ2-3; no clear D gene. CDR3 size: 14 residues. Looked up from germline, CDR1 is SGHTA and CDR2 is FQGNSA. V was pared by 1 base and J by 2 bases, with 7 bases between. The CDR3 bases are TGTGCCAGCAGCTTAGAACCGGCCACAGATACGCAGTATTTT. The encoded protein is CASSLEPATDTQYF.

The chain recombines TRBV29-1 with TRBJ2-7; D is possibly TRBD1 or TRBD2 (6 bases each). Trimming removed 4 bases from V and 2 bases from J, with 12 bases in between. This CDR3 is built from 13 residues. The germline V gene encodes CDR1 SQVTM and CDR2 ANQGSEA. CDR3 in DNA: TGCAGCGTTGTTGTGAGGGGGGCCTACGAGCAGTACTTC. Encoded protein: CSVVVRGAYEQYF.

The V and J genes are TRBV7-9 and TRBJ2-5; 7 bases are a match to TRBD2. Germline CDR1 SEHNR, CDR2 FQNEAQ (reference sequence). J lost 4 bases, V lost 5 bases, and 10 bases had no gene match. The CDR3 totals 15 residues. The CDR3: CASSKGMGGRETQYF. CDR3 nucleotides: TGTGCCAGCAGCAAAGGGATGGGAGGGCGAGAGACCCAGTACTTC.